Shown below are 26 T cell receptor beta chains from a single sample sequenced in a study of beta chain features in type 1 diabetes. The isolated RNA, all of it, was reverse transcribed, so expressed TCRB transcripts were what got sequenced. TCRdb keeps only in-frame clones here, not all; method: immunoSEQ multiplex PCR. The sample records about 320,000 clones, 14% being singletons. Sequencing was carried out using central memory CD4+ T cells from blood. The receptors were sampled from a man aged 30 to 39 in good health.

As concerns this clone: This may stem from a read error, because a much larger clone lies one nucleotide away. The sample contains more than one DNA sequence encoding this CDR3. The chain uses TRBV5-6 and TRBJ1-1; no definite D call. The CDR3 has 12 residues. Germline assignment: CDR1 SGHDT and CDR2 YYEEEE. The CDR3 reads CASSFPNTEAFF. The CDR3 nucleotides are TGTGCCAGCAGCTTCCCTAACACTGAAGCCTTCTTT.

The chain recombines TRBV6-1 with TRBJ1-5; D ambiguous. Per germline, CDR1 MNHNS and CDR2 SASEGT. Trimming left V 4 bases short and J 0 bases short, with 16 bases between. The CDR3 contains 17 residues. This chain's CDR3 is CASSVLWSTDSNQPQHF. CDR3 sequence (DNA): TGTGCCAGCAGTGTCCTTTGGTCTACAGATAGCAATCAGCCCCAGCATTTT.

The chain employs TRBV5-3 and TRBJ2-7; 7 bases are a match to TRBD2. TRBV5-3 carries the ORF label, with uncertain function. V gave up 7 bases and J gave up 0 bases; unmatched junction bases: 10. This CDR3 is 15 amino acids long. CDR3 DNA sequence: TGTGCCAGACCCTCGGAGCGGGGCCTCTCCTACGAGCAGTACTTC. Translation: CARPSERGLSYEQYF.

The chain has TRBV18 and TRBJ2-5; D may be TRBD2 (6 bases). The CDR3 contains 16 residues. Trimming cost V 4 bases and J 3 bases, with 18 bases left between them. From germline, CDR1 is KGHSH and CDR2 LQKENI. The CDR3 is CASSQSTGVGEETQYF. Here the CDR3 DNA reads TGTGCCAGCTCACAGAGTACGGGAGTGGGGGAAGAGACCCAGTACTTC.

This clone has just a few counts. The CDR3 loop reads CASSQDSGQGGEKLFF. For the CDR3, the DNA is TGTGCCAGCAGCCAAGATTCGGGACAGGGGGGTGAAAAACTGTTTTTT. The chain employs TRBV4-2 and TRBJ1-4; 11 bases fit TRBD1. The V and J ends lost 0 bases and 7 bases, in that order; junction bases with no gene match: 4. The CDR3 has 16 residues. Germline CDR1 and CDR2: LGHNA and YNFKEQ.

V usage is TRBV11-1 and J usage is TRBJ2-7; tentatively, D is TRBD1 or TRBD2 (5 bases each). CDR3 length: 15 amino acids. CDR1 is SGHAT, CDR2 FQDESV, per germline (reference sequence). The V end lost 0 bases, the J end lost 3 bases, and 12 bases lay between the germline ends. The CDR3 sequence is CASSLASGRGYEQYF. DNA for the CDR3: TGTGCCAGCAGCTTAGCATCAGGGAGAGGCTACGAGCAGTACTTC.

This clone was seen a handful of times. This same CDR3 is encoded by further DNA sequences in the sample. The DNA for the CDR3 is TGTGCCAGCAGACAACAGCGTCAAGAGACCCAGTACTTC. This encodes CASRQQRQETQYF. The gene calls are TRBV7-9 and TRBJ2-5; D is unresolved. The germline CDR1 and CDR2 sequences are SEHNR and FQNEAQ (reference sequence). The CDR3 consists of 13 residues. V lost 6 bases to trimming and J lost 2 bases, with 10 bases between them. Full variable domain (missing parts from reference TRBV7-9 and TRBJ2-5): DTGVSQNPRHKITKRGQNVTFRCDPISEHNRLYWYRQTLGQGPEFLTYFQNEAQLEKSRLLSDRFSAERPKGSFSTLEIQRTEQGDSAMYLCASRQQRQETQYFGPGTRLLVL.

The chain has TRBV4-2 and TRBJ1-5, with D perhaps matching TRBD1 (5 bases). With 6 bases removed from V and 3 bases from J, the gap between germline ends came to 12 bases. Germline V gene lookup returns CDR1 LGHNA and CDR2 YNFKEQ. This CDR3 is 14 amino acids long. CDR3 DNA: TGTGCCAGCAGTCCTAGGGACCCCAATCAGCCCCAGCATTTT. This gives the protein CASSPRDPNQPQHF.

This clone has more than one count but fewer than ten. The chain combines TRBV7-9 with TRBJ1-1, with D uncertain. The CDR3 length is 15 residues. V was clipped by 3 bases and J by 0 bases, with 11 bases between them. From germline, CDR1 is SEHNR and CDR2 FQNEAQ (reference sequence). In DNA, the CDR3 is TGTGCCAGCAGCTTCCCCCCGGGGATGAACACTGAAGCTTTCTTT. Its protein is CASSFPPGMNTEAFF.

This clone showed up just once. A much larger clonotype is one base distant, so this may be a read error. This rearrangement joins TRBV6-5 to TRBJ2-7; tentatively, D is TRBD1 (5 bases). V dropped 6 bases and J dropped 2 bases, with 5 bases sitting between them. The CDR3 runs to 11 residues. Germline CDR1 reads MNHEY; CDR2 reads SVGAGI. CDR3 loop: CASRDTYEQYF. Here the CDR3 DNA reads TGTGCCAGCAGGGACACCTACGAGCAGTACTTC.

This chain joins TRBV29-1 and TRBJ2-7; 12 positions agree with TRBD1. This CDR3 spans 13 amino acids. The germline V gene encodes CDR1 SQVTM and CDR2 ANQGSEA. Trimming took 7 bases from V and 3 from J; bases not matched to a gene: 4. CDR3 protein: CSGGTGGSYEQYF. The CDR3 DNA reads TGCAGCGGGGGGACAGGGGGCAGCTACGAGCAGTACTTC.

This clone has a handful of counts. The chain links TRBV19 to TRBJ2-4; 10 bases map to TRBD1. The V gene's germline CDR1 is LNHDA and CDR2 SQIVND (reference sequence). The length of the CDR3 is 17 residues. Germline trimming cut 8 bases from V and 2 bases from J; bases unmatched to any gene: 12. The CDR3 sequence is CASGPGQGFGSKNIQYF. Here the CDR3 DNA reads TGTGCCAGTGGACCGGGACAGGGGTTCGGGTCCAAAAACATTCAGTACTTC.

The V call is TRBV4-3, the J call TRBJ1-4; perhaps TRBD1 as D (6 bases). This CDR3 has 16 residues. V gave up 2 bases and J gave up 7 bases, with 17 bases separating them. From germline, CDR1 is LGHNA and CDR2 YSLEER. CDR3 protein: CASSQTPGTLSEKLFF. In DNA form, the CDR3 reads TGCGCCAGCAGCCAAACCCCTGGGACATTAAGTGAAAAACTGTTTTTT.

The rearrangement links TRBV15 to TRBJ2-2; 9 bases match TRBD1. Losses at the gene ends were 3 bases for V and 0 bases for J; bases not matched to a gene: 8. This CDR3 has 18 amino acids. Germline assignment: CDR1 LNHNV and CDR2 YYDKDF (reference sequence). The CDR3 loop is CATSSGTGSVANTGELFF. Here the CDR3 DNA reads TGTGCCACCAGCAGCGGGACAGGGTCAGTCGCGAACACCGGGGAGCTGTTTTTT.

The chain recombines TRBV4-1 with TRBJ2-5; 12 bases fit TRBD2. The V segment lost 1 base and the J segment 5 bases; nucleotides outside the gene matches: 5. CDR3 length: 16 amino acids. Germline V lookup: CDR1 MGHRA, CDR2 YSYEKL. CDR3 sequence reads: CASSQGLGTSGETQYF. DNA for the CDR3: TGCGCCAGCAGCCAAGGACTAGGGACTAGCGGGGAGACCCAGTACTTC.

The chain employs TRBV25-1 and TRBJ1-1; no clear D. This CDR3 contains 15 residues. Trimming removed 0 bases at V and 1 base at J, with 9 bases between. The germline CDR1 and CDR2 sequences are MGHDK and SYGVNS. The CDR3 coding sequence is TGTGCCAGCAGTGAATACGGCGAAGCGAACACTGAAGCTTTCTTT. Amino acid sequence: CASSEYGEANTEAFF.

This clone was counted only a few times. Written as DNA, the CDR3 is TGCGCCAGCAGGGGAGGGAGAGGGCACGGAGGCTACACCTTC. Protein: CASRGGRGHGGYTF. This rearrangement joins TRBV10-2 to TRBJ1-2; D gene unclear. The germline gives CDR1 WSHSY, CDR2 SAAADI. Trimming took 6 bases from V and 8 from J, leaving 19 bases between them. The CDR3 extends over 14 amino acids.

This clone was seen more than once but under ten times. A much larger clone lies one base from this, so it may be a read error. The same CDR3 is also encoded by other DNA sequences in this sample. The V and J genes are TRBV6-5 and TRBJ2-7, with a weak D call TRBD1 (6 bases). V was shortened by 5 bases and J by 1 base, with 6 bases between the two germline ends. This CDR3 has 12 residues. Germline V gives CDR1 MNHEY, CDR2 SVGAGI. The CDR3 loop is CASSQGSYEQYF. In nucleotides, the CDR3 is TGTGCCAGCAGTCAGGGGTCCTACGAGCAGTACTTC.

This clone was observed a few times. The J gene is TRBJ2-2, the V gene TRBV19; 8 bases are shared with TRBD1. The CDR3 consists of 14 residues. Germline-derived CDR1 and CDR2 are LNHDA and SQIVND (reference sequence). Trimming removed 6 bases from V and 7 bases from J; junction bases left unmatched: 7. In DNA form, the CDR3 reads TGTGCCAGTAGGCCAGACAGGGGCCTCGGGGAGCTGTTTTTT. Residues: CASRPDRGLGELFF. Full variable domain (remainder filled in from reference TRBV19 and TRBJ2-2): DGGITQSPKYLFRKEGQNVTLSCEQNLNHDAMYWYRQDPGQGLRLIYYSQIVNDFQKGDIAEGYSVSREKKESFPLTVTSAQKNPTAFYLCASRPDRGLGELFFGEGSRLTVL.

The CDR3 protein is CASSPGATNEKLFF. For the CDR3, the DNA is TGTGCCAGCAGCCCAGGGGCAACTAATGAAAAACTGTTTTTT. V usage is TRBV4-2 and J usage is TRBJ1-4; the D gene is possibly TRBD1 (6 bases). Deletions cut 4 bases from V and 0 bases from J, with 6 bases between. The length of the CDR3 is 14 residues. CDR1 LGHNA and CDR2 YNFKEQ come from the germline V gene.

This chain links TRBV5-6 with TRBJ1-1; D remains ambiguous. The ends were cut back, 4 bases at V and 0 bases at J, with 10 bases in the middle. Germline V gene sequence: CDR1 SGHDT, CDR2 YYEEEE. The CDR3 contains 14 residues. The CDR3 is CASSVSPMNTEAFF. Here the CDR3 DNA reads TGTGCCAGCAGCGTCTCCCCAATGAACACTGAAGCTTTCTTT.

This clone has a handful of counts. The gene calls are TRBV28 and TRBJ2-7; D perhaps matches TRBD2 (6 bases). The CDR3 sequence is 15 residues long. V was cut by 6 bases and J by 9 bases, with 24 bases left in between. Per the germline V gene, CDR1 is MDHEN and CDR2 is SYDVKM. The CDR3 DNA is TGTGCCAGCAGCTTGGGCTTATCTGGGTCCGGGGGGCAGTACGTC. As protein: CASSLGLSGSGGQYV.

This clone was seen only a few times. CDR3 amino acids: CASSFLRTGGKVEQFF. CDR3 DNA sequence: TGTGCCAGCAGCTTTCTCCGGACAGGGGGGAAGGTTGAGCAGTTCTTC. V gene TRBV7-2 combines with J gene TRBJ2-1; 10 bases are shared with TRBD1. The CDR3 has 16 residues. From germline, CDR1 is SGHTA and CDR2 FQGNSA. Germline trimming cut 3 bases from V and 9 bases from J; bases unmatched to any gene: 11.

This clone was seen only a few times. The chain's CDR3 is CASSTGGAETFF. CDR3 in DNA: TGTGCCAGCAGCACCGGGGGGGCGGAGACCTTCTTT. V usage is TRBV28 and J usage is TRBJ1-1; D may be TRBD1 (6 bases). CDR1 is MDHEN, CDR2 SYDVKM, per germline. The CDR3 has 12 residues. V shed 6 bases and J shed 14 bases, with 19 bases lying between them.

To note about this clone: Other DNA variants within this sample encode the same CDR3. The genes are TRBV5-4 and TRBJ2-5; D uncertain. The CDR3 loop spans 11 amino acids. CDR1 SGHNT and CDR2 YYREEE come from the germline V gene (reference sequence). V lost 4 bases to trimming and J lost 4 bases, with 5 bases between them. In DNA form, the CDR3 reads TGTGCCAGCAGCAGTGGAGAGACCCAGTACTTC. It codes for CASSSGETQYF.

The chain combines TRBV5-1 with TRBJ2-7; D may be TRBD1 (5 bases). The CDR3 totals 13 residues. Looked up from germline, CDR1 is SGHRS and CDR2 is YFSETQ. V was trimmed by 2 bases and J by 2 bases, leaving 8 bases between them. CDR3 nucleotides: TGCGCCAGCAGCTTAACGGACACCTACGAGCAGTACTTC. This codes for CASSLTDTYEQYF.